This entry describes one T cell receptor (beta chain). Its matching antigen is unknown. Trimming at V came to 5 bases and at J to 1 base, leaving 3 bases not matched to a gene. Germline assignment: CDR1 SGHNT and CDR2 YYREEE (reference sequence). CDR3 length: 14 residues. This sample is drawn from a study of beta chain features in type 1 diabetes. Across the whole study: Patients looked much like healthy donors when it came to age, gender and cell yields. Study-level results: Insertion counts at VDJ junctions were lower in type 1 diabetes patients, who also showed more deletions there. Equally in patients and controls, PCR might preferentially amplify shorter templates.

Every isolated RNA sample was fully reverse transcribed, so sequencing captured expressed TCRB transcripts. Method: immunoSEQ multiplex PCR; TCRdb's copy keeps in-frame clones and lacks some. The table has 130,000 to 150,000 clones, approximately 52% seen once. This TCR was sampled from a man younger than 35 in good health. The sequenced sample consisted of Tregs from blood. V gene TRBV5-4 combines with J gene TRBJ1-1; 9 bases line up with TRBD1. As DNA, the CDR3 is TGTGCCAGCAGACGGGACAGGGCGAACACTGAAGCTTTCTTT. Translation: CASRRDRANTEAFF.